This T cell receptor (beta chain) comes out of a study of blood T cell repertoires in COVID-19 (dated by TCRdb to about 2020). General notes on the study: Samples covering the acute and convalescent phases of COVID-19 were provided by collaborators in the United States, Italy and Spain. The material from the prospective study consisted of cDNA or gDNA derived from T cells, B-cell-depleted T cells, or PBMCs. The dataset comprised deeply sampled blood TCRbeta repertoires from subjects exposed to, actively infected with, or recovered from COVID-19. The repertoires were released in a freely available public database meant as a resource for research on the immune response to SARS-CoV-2. Samples came from the ongoing ImmuneRACE study (first 160 participants) plus 1,254 subjects from 6 global collaborators. The sample metadata nearly always contained a de-identified subject ID, COVID-19 status, age in years and sex. Where HLA class I and class II types were available, the types were taken from metadata supplied by the sample provider, not from assay-based typing. General findings and caveats noted by the study authors: How much clinical and demographic metadata was included differed by source and by participant, and the metadata was provided uncurated.

Collaborating institutions collected whole blood in K2EDTA tubes following their own protocols. For TCRbeta analysis, collaborator samples were shipped as frozen whole blood, as isolated PBMCs, or as DNA extracted from either sample type. The immunoSEQ Assay, a bias-controlled multiplex PCR, was used to amplify TCRbeta CDR3 regions from genomic DNA. The authors processed their data as follows. Within the assay, amplification of reference gene primers was used to estimate how many nucleated cells each sample contained. To quantify the absolute abundance of each unique TCRbeta CDR3 rearrangement, sequence reads were collapsed and filtered. For each sample, productive Simpson clonality was calculated as the square root of Simpson's diversity index across productive rearrangements. This is the immuneACCESS table as TCRdb keeps it, with only in-frame sequences that have V and J called. A part of the clones is gone; compared with another copy, unresolved V genes explain less than half, and the rest is unexplained. V and J calls and clone size are given by that table; D and trimming were obtained from the DNA. Counted in this sample were 230,000 or so clones; around 80% of them appeared once. The top ten constitute around 4.7% of the sample.

Remarks on this clone: It has no known antigen specificity. Base qualities are not recorded, but no much larger clone differs from it by a single base.

V loses 1 base at its end and J loses 1 base; junction bases beyond the gene matches: 5. There are 16 amino acids in the CDR3, from cysteine to phenylalanine inclusive. Solely the CDR3 DNA is kept, with 48 bases framed from the first base. Based on the germline V gene, the CDR1 and CDR2 sequences are LGHNA and YNFKEQ. This sequence was found in a human donor in a cohort sampled during active COVID-19. Sample: peripheral blood. The rearranged chain carries TRBV4-2 and TRBJ2-3; TRBD2 fits 7 bases in the junction. The nucleotide sequence reads as follows: TGTGCCAGCAGCCAAGTGGGAACTAGCGGCACAGATACGCAGTATTTT. Its protein product is CASSQVGTSGTDTQYF.